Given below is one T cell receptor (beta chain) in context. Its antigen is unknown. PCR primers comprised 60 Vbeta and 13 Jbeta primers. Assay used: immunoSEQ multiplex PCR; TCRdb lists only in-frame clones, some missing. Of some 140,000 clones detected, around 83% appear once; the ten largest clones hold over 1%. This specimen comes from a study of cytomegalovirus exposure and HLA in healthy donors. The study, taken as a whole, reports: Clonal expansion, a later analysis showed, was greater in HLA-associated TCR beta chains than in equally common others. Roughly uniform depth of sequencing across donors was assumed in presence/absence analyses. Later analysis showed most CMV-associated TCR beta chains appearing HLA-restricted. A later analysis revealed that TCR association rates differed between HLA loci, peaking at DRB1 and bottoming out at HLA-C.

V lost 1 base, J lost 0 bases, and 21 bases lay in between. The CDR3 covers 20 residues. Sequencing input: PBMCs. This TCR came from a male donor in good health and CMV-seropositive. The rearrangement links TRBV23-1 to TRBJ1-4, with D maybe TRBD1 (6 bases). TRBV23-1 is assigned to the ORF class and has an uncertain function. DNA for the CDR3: TGCGCCAGCAGTCAATTTCCAAACAGGGTGGTGGGGGCAACTAATGAAAAACTGTTTTTT. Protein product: CASSQFPNRVVGATNEKLFF.